This passage covers 10 T cell receptor beta chains from one sample sequenced in a study of blood T cell repertoires in COVID-19. Using immunoSEQ multiplex PCR, the repertoire was profiled, and TCRdb retains in-frame clones only, with some absent. The table lists 150,000 or so clones, roughly 87% of them singletons. Material for sequencing was PBMCs or T cells enriched from blood (not recorded which). These receptor sequences come from a woman in her thirties or forties who had been exposed to COVID-19.

The CDR3 loop reads CASTLGAASSYNEQFF. CDR3 coding DNA: TGCGCCAGCACCCTGGGGGCCGCGAGCTCCTACAATGAGCAGTTCTTC. V and J are TRBV5-1 and TRBJ2-1, with D perhaps matching TRBD1 (6 bases). V was trimmed by 6 bases and J by 0 bases, leaving 16 bases between them. The CDR3 has 16 residues. Per germline, CDR1 SGHRS and CDR2 YFSETQ.

The CDR3, as DNA: TGTGCCAGCAGCTTGCTAGCGGGAGGGACACGCTCCTACGAGCAGTACTTC. This codes for CASSLLAGGTRSYEQYF. V gene TRBV7-2 combines with J gene TRBJ2-7, with TRBD2 identical over 12 bases. This CDR3 spans 17 amino acids. V lost 3 bases, J lost 0 bases, and 6 bases stayed unmatched. Germline assignment: CDR1 SGHTA and CDR2 FQGNSA.

The chain joins TRBV24-1 to TRBJ2-5; 7 bases agree with TRBD2. The V gene's germline CDR1 is KGHDR and CDR2 SFDVKD. V trimming: 5 bases; J trimming: 1 base; junction bases outside the gene matches: 6. This CDR3 contains 15 residues. This CDR3 reads CATSARGRGQETQYF. In DNA, the CDR3 is TGTGCCACCAGTGCCCGTGGGAGGGGCCAAGAGACCCAGTACTTC.

This chain links TRBV9 with TRBJ2-1, with D tentatively TRBD2 (5 bases). CDR3 length equals 15 residues. Germline V gives CDR1 SGDLS, CDR2 YYNGEE. V lost 2 bases, J lost 0 bases, and 9 bases lay in between. This chain's CDR3 is CASSVGVSSYNEQFF. CDR3 nucleotides: TGTGCCAGCAGCGTCGGGGTCAGCTCCTACAATGAGCAGTTCTTC.

J is TRBJ1-3 and V is TRBV9; 8 bases agree with TRBD1. Trimming cost V 1 base and J 3 bases; bases outside gene matches: 3. This CDR3 region has 15 residues. Germline V gene data show CDR1 as SGDLS and CDR2 as YYNGEE. The CDR3 DNA reads TGTGCCAGCAGCGTAAGGACAGGGAGTGGAAACACCATATATTTT. Its translation: CASSVRTGSGNTIYF.

This sequence joins TRBV28 and TRBJ1-5; D gene uncertain. CDR3 length: 11 residues. Germline CDR1 MDHEN, CDR2 SYDVKM. The V and J ends lost 5 bases and 5 bases respectively, with 4 bases between them. This chain's CDR3 is CASSADQPQHF. CDR3 coding DNA: TGTGCCAGCAGTGCGGATCAGCCCCAGCATTTT.

The CDR3 nucleotides are TGTGCCAGCAGCCAAGATCAACAGGGTCAGACCCAGTACTTC. Its translation is CASSQDQQGQTQYF. The gene calls are TRBV3-1 (or the pseudogene TRBV3-2) and TRBJ2-5; tentative D call: TRBD1 (6 bases). Trimming took off 0 bases at V and 6 bases at J, with 11 bases between the two ends. This CDR3 has 14 amino acids. CDR1 is LGHDT, CDR2 YNNKEL, per germline (reference sequence).

V and J are TRBV2 and TRBJ2-7; no clear D. Trimming stripped 7 bases from V and 3 bases from J, with 13 bases between. The CDR3 is 13 residues long. Looked up from germline, CDR1 is SNHLY and CDR2 is FYNNEI. The CDR3 DNA sequence: TGTGCCAGCACCAACACCGCATTCTACGAGCAGTACTTC. Its translation is CASTNTAFYEQYF.

The chain employs TRBV19 and TRBJ1-5; D is undetermined. Trimming took off 3 bases at V and 3 bases at J, with 12 bases between the two ends. This CDR3 contains 15 residues. Germline V gene lookup returns CDR1 LNHDA and CDR2 SQIVND (reference sequence). Written as DNA, the CDR3 is TGTGCCAGTAGTATGGCCGGGAAGATCAATCAGCCCCAGCATTTT. Translating it yields CASSMAGKINQPQHF.

The chain employs TRBV12-5 and TRBJ2-3, with 7 bases aligning to TRBD2. Germline CDR1 is LGHNT and CDR2 is FRNRAP. The ends lost 3 bases at V and 0 bases at J; junction bases unmatched: 6. This CDR3 has 16 amino acids. As DNA, the CDR3 is TGTGCTAGTGGTTTCTCTAGCGGATATAGCACAGATACGCAGTATTTT. It translates to CASGFSSGYSTDTQYF.